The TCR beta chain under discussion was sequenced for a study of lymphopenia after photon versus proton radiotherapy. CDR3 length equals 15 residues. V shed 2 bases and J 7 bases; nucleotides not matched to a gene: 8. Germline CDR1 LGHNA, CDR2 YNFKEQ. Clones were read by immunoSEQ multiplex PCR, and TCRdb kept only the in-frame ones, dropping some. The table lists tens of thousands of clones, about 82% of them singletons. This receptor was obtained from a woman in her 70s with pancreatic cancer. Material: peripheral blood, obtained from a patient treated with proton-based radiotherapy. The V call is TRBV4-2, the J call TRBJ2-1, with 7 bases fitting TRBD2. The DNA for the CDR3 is TGTGCCAGCAGCCAACAGGCGGGAGTGGAGAATGAGCAGTTCTTC. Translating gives CASSQQAGVENEQFF.